This T cell receptor beta chain stems from a study of blood T cell repertoires in COVID-19. About the research overall: COVID-19 samples from acute and convalescent phases originated in the United States, Italy and Spain. PBMCs, B-cell-depleted T cells, or T cells provided the cDNA or gDNA that made up the material.

Authors' analysis steps: Using reference gene primer amplification, nucleated cell counts were estimated. Libraries were prepared by immunoSEQ multiplex PCR; TCRdb keeps only in-frame clonotypes and omits some of them. V and J calls plus clone size are reproduced from that table; the DNA served to infer D and trimming. The sample lists about 180,000 clones; roughly nine tenths were seen once. CDR3 length: 15 amino acids. V was pared by 0 bases and J by 4 bases, with 7 bases between. Looked up from germline, CDR1 is MGHRA and CDR2 is YSYEKL. Sequencing was done on a sample of peripheral blood. The chain recombines TRBV4-1 with TRBJ1-6, with unresolved D. The receptor's source is a man aged 18-30 years who had recovered from COVID-19. The CDR3 loop is CASSQDEAYNSPLHF. The CDR3 coding sequence is TGCGCCAGCAGCCAAGACGAGGCATATAATTCACCCCTCCACTTT.